These 5 T cell receptor beta chains originate from one sample sequenced in a study of T cells in Graves' hyperthyroidism and ophthalmopathy. Amplification of TCR beta CDR3 regions was performed using RNA transcripts as template. First-round RT-PCR of the TCR CDR3 relied on the HTBI primer set. From the multiplex PCR reads, TCRdb called clonotypes with MiXCR, one entry per CDR3 protein. The sample has approximately 690,000 distinct CDR3 sequences, roughly 20% seen once. Material for sequencing was blood. The receptors derive from a man aged 30 to 45 with Graves' ophthalmopathy.

This clonotype appeared many times. This chain uses TRBV30 with TRBJ1-1; TRBD1 matches 7 bases. Germline CDR1 is GTSNPN and CDR2 is SVGIG (reference sequence). With V trimmed by 0 bases and J by 5 bases, 6 bases remained unmatched. This CDR3 comprises 14 residues. In DNA, the CDR3 is TGTGCCTGGAGTGTACGAGGGGGCGGTACTGAAGCTTTCTTT. Translated: CAWSVRGGGTEAFF.

In its sample, this clonotype was seen a few times. The CDR3 DNA is TGTGCCAGCAGCTTGGGACTAGCGAGATCCTACGAGCAGTACTTC. This gives the protein CASSLGLARSYEQYF. This chain links TRBV11-2 with TRBJ2-7, with TRBD2 matching 10 bases. Trimming cost V 3 bases and J 1 base; bases outside gene matches: 3. The germline V gene has CDR1 SGHAT and CDR2 FQNNGV. The CDR3 contains 15 residues.

The chain links TRBV19 to TRBJ2-6; D possibly corresponds to TRBD1 (6 bases). Between the trimmed V and J ends, which lost 6 bases and 4 bases, there was a span of 19 bases. Germline CDR1 and CDR2: LNHDA and SQIVND (reference sequence). The CDR3 length is 17 residues. The CDR3 nucleotides are TGTGCCAGTAGAAAGGGTGACAGGCCAGGGGGGGCCAACGTCCTGACTTTC. As protein: CASRKGDRPGGANVLTF.

This chain links TRBV2 with TRBJ2-3, with TRBD1 as a possible D gene (5 bases). CDR3 length equals 17 residues. Deletions cut 3 bases from V and 4 bases from J, with 20 bases between. In germline, CDR1 is SNHLY, CDR2 FYNNEI. For the CDR3, the DNA is TGTGCCAGCAGTGACAAGCCCGCACAGGTCCATGCAGATACGCAGTATTTT. It specifies CASSDKPAQVHADTQYF.

This clonotype came up a few times. This chain uses TRBV30 with TRBJ1-6; TRBD1 is a possible D gene (5 bases). Deletions cut 0 bases from V and 11 bases from J, with 14 bases between. The CDR3 extends over 14 amino acids. Germline assignment: CDR1 GTSNPN and CDR2 SVGIG (reference sequence). The CDR3 reads CAWSVPRGVTPLHF. The CDR3 DNA reads as TGTGCCTGGAGTGTACCGAGGGGCGTCACACCCCTCCACTTT.